This T cell receptor beta chain emerged from a study of cytomegalovirus exposure and HLA in healthy donors. Broader study findings: Investigators reported 150 to 200 TCR beta chains as tied to cytomegalovirus. Reportedly, a later analysis found an Asian-associated ancestry cluster had fewer N-insertions than the approximately 670-donor mean. For cytomegalovirus status, the classifier reportedly gave diagnoses with high specificity and sensitivity. It was confirmed in vitro that a few of the CMV-associated chains were specific for CMV antigens.

60 Vbeta and 13 Jbeta primers were used in PCR. The assay was immunoSEQ multiplex PCR, and TCRdb's table has in-frame clones only and misses some. The sample has 210,000 or so clones; more than 70% are singletons. The sample holds one count of this clone. The antigen is unknown. With 8 bases clipped from V and 5 bases from J, the junction kept 13 bases outside the gene matches. Germline lookup yields CDR1 MNHEY and CDR2 SMNVEV (reference sequence). The CDR3 is 16 amino acids. This TCR was recovered from a boy aged 5-17 years in good health and CMV-seronegative. The J gene is TRBJ2-2, the V gene TRBV27; 8 nucleotides match TRBD2. Sequencing was carried out using PBMCs. In nucleotides, the CDR3 is TGTGCCAGCTCGTTGGGGGGGTCGGGAGGGACCGGGGAGCTGTTTTTT. It encodes CASSLGGSGGTGELFF.